These 26 T cell receptor beta chains share one sample of origin, sequenced in a study of T cells in localized non-small cell lung cancer. Generated by immunoSEQ multiplex PCR, the TCRdb table keeps only in-frame clones and is missing some. The repertoire has tens of thousands of clones, 70% to 90% of them found once; the top ten carry approximately 15%. The input for sequencing was PBMCs, taken before any cancer treatment. The receptors here all came from a woman aged 35 to 70 with stage II squamous cell lung carcinoma.

The sample holds one count of this clone. The chain uses TRBV11-3 and TRBJ2-1, with 8 bases fitting TRBD2. The CDR3 length is 16 residues. Germline V gene data show CDR1 as SGHNT and CDR2 as YENEEA. The ends lost 0 bases at V and 6 bases at J; junction bases unmatched: 7. CDR3 DNA: TGTGCCAGCAGCTTAGAGCCAGCGGGAGCCGTCAATGAGCAGTTCTTC. The encoded protein is CASSLEPAGAVNEQFF.

Within the sample, this clone is medium-sized. Other DNA sequences in this specimen translate into the identical CDR3. This chain uses TRBV11-2 with TRBJ2-3; D perhaps matches TRBD1 (6 bases). The germline V gene encodes CDR1 SGHAT and CDR2 FQNNGV. The CDR3 totals 15 residues. V lost 2 bases, J lost 2 bases, and 11 bases lay in between. DNA for the CDR3: TGTGCCAGCAGCTTAATTCCAGGGGCCACAGATACGCAGTATTTT. Encoded protein: CASSLIPGATDTQYF.

The chain couples TRBV6-5 to TRBJ2-7, with 8 nucleotides matching TRBD1. The V gene's germline CDR1 is MNHEY and CDR2 SVGAGI. V was clipped by 6 bases and J by 0 bases; unmatched bases: 4. CDR3 size: 14 residues. CDR3 DNA: TGTGCCAGCAGCCGGGACAGGAGCTCCTACGAGCAGTACTTC. This sequence encodes CASSRDRSSYEQYF.

The chain links TRBV11-3 to TRBJ1-1, with D perhaps TRBD1 (5 bases). The CDR3 length is 14 residues. Trimming removed 3 bases at V and 3 bases at J, with 11 bases between. Germline V CDR1 and CDR2: SGHNT, YENEEA. This CDR3 reads CASSLRGTDTEAFF. The DNA of the CDR3 is TGTGCCAGCAGCTTGAGGGGTACGGACACTGAAGCTTTCTTT. The full variable domain, with the rest looked up from reference TRBV11-3 and TRBJ1-1, is EAGVVQSPRYKIIEKKQPVAFWCNPISGHNTLYWYLQNLGQGPELLIRYENEEAVDDSQLPKDRFSAERLKGVDSTLKIQPAELGDSAVYLCASSLRGTDTEAFFGQGTRLTVV.

This clone turned up a few times. The J gene is TRBJ1-1, the V gene TRBV7-8, with unresolved D. Per the germline V gene, CDR1 is SGHVS and CDR2 is FQNEAQ. The CDR3 totals 13 residues. Trimming cost V 0 bases and J 5 bases, with 7 bases left between them. The CDR3 spells CASSLAGATEAFF. The CDR3 DNA follows: TGTGCCAGCAGCTTAGCCGGAGCAACTGAAGCTTTCTTT.

J is TRBJ1-4 and V is TRBV28; TRBD1 might be the D (5 bases). There are 15 residues in the CDR3. V dropped 1 base and J dropped 3 bases, with 9 bases sitting between them. Germline V gene data show CDR1 as MDHEN and CDR2 as SYDVKM. CDR3 residues: CASSLSGTANEKLFF. The CDR3 coding sequence is TGTGCCAGCAGTTTATCCGGGACCGCTAATGAAAAACTGTTTTTT.

CDR3: CASSRPGRSSYEQYF. The CDR3 DNA reads TGTGCCAGCTCGCGGCCGGGACGGAGCTCCTACGAGCAGTACTTC. The chain couples TRBV18 to TRBJ2-7; the D gene could be TRBD1 or TRBD2 (5 bases each). The CDR3 totals 15 residues. Germline CDR1 and CDR2: KGHSH and LQKENI. V lost 6 bases, J lost 0 bases, and 15 bases lay in between. Based on the CDR3 plus reference TRBV18 and TRBJ2-7, the full variable domain is NAGVMQNPRHLVRRRGQEARLRCSPMKGHSHVYWYRQLPEEGLKFMVYLQKENIIDESGMPKERFSAEFPKEGPSILRIQQVVRGDSAAYFCASSRPGRSSYEQYFGPGTRLTVT.

The genes are TRBV28 and TRBJ2-6; TRBD2 agrees at 14 bases. CDR3 length: 19 amino acids. Germline lookup yields CDR1 MDHEN and CDR2 SYDVKM. V shed 7 bases, J shed 0 bases, and the junction held 8 bases outside the gene matches. DNA for the CDR3: TGTGCCAGCACCCGACTAGCGGGAGGGCCAAGCTCTGGGGCCAACGTCCTGACTTTC. Encoded protein: CASTRLAGGPSSGANVLTF.

This clone was observed a single time. The rearrangement links TRBV7-8 to TRBJ1-3; D uncertain. This CDR3 has 17 residues. V was pared by 5 bases and J by 0 bases, with 17 bases between. Germline V gene data show CDR1 as SGHVS and CDR2 as FQNEAQ. CDR3 protein: CASSPDVHVVSGNTIYF. The CDR3 DNA follows: TGTGCCAGCAGCCCAGACGTACATGTGGTCTCTGGAAACACCATATATTTT.

The chain employs TRBV6-1 and TRBJ1-1; D unclear. This CDR3 comprises 13 residues. CDR1 and CDR2 (germline): MNHNS, SASEGT. V was shortened by 3 bases and J by 4 bases, with 9 bases between the two germline ends. In DNA, the CDR3 is TGTGCCAGCAGTGAGGCGAGGGCCACTGAAGCTTTCTTT. It specifies CASSEARATEAFF.

Only a few counts were recorded for this clone. The rearrangement links TRBV7-2 to TRBJ2-6, with a weak D call TRBD1 (6 bases). Germline CDR1 and CDR2: SGHTA and FQGNSA. The ends were cut back, 5 bases at V and 0 bases at J, with 11 bases in the middle. The CDR3 is 16 amino acids. CDR3 nucleotide sequence: TGTGCCAGCAGCCAAAGGGGGTCCTCTGGGGCCAACGTCCTGACTTTC. The encoded protein is CASSQRGSSGANVLTF.

The V gene is TRBV7-9, the J gene TRBJ2-7; TRBD2 is a possible D gene (6 bases). In germline, CDR1 is SEHNR, CDR2 FQNEAQ (reference sequence). CDR3 length: 17 amino acids. V was pared by 5 bases and J by 2 bases, with 22 bases between. This chain's CDR3 is CASSPRLVTGSAYEQYF. CDR3 bases: TGTGCCAGCAGCCCGAGACTAGTAACGGGATCGGCCTACGAGCAGTACTTC.

The chain is built from TRBV28 and TRBJ2-2, with 10 bases that match TRBD1. Germline CDR1 MDHEN, CDR2 SYDVKM. This CDR3 is built from 16 residues. J gave up 5 bases and V 4 bases, and 7 bases lay outside the gene matches. The CDR3 is CASSSSGTGVTGELFF. CDR3 sequence (DNA): TGTGCCAGCAGTTCTTCCGGGACAGGGGTTACCGGGGAGCTGTTTTTT.

The gene calls are TRBV28 and TRBJ2-2; 9 bases agree with TRBD2. The trim removed 2 bases at V and 4 bases at J, leaving 2 bases unmatched. Germline values: CDR1 MDHEN, CDR2 SYDVKM. CDR3 length equals 15 residues. CDR3 amino acids: CASSLSGRRTGELFF. The CDR3 DNA reads as TGTGCCAGCAGTTTAAGCGGGAGGCGCACCGGGGAGCTGTTTTTT.

J is TRBJ1-3 and V is TRBV28; no clear D gene. Trimming left V 2 bases short and J 12 bases short, with 8 bases between. CDR1 MDHEN and CDR2 SYDVKM come from the germline V gene. CDR3 size: 11 residues. Here the CDR3 reads CASSLRRSIYF. CDR3 in DNA: TGTGCCAGCAGTTTAAGGCGGAGCATATATTTT.

The chain joins TRBV4-3 to TRBJ2-1, with 12 bases aligning to TRBD2. The J segment lost 9 bases and the V segment lost 3 bases, leaving 6 bases of the junction unmatched. The CDR3 runs 15 residues. CDR1 and CDR2 from the germline V gene are LGHNA and YSLEER. CDR3 residues: CASSQTSGSFSEQFF. The CDR3 nucleotides read TGCGCCAGCAGCCAGACTAGCGGGAGTTTCAGTGAGCAGTTCTTC.

This clone was detected only a few times. The chain carries TRBV9 and TRBJ2-7; D not certain. Trimming removed 0 bases at V and 0 bases at J, with 10 bases between. Germline V gives CDR1 SGDLS, CDR2 YYNGEE. CDR3 length: 15 amino acids. This chain's CDR3 is CASSVGTVSSYEQYF. CDR3 bases: TGTGCCAGCAGCGTAGGAACGGTGAGCTCCTACGAGCAGTACTTC.

The chain recombines TRBV5-1 with TRBJ1-2; possibly TRBD1 for D (5 bases). Between the trimmed V and J ends, which lost 1 base and 2 bases, there was a span of 9 bases. CDR1 and CDR2 (germline): SGHRS, YFSETQ. The CDR3 consists of 14 residues. CDR3 in DNA: TGCGCCAGCAGCTTGTCACAGGCGAACTATGGCTACACCTTC. Amino acid sequence: CASSLSQANYGYTF.

This clone was seen more than once but under ten times. The chain has TRBV14 and TRBJ2-1; D ambiguous. The germline CDR1 and CDR2 sequences are SGHDN and FVKESK. The ends were cut back, 1 base at V and 7 bases at J, with 8 bases in the middle. The CDR3 loop spans 13 amino acids. The CDR3 nucleotides read TGTGCCAGCAGCCAAGCGATGGGGAATGAGCAGTTCTTC. Translation: CASSQAMGNEQFF.

On this clone itself: This sequence may be a read error, since a much larger clone differs from it by one base. The chain combines TRBV2 with TRBJ1-1, with D unresolved. The germline V gene has CDR1 SNHLY and CDR2 FYNNEI. CDR3 length: 13 amino acids. The CDR3 coding sequence is TGTGCCAGCAGTGAATTGGAGAACACTAAAGCTTTCTTT. Encoded protein: CASSELENTKAFF.

J is TRBJ2-3 and V is TRBV28; tentatively, D is TRBD1 (6 bases). The germline gives CDR1 MDHEN, CDR2 SYDVKM. CDR3 length equals 13 residues. Trimming left V 6 bases short and J 3 bases short, with 10 bases between. CDR3 nucleotide sequence: TGTGCCAGCAGATTAGGGGGTACAGATACGCAGTATTTT. Translated, it gives CASRLGGTDTQYF.

The V call is TRBV6-5, the J call TRBJ1-2; D remains unclear. The CDR3 sequence is 14 residues long. Germline CDR1 is MNHEY and CDR2 is SVGAGI. V gave up 6 bases and J gave up 1 base, with 12 bases separating them. The CDR3: CASSPLSGNYGYTF. DNA for the CDR3: TGTGCCAGCAGCCCTCTGAGCGGTAACTATGGCTACACCTTC.

V gene TRBV10-2 combines with J gene TRBJ2-5; the D is unclear. V was shortened by 6 bases and J by 4 bases, with 6 bases between the two germline ends. The CDR3 spans 11 residues. CDR1 is WSHSY, CDR2 SAAADI, per germline. The CDR3, as DNA: TGCGCCAGCAGCGACCGAGAGACCCAGTACTTC. Its translation is CASSDRETQYF.

This sequence joins TRBV5-4 and TRBJ2-3, with D perhaps TRBD2 (7 bases). Trimming took 3 bases from V and 2 from J, leaving 16 bases between them. The germline gives CDR1 SGHNT, CDR2 YYREEE (reference sequence). CDR3 size: 16 residues. The CDR3 sequence is CASSSRGGGYTDTQYF. Here the CDR3 DNA reads TGTGCCAGCAGCTCCCGAGGGGGGGGCTACACAGATACGCAGTATTTT.

The J gene is TRBJ1-5, the V gene TRBV6-6, with 7 bases matching TRBD1. V lost 3 bases, J lost 7 bases, and 12 bases stayed unmatched. The CDR3 covers 16 residues. The germline V gene has CDR1 MNHNY and CDR2 SVGAGI (reference sequence). The CDR3 DNA reads TGTGCCAGCAGTTATGACAGGGCTTGGGGGAGGCAGCCCCAGCATTTT. Protein: CASSYDRAWGRQPQHF.

The chain has TRBV5-4 and TRBJ2-1; D not resolved. Germline V gene lookup returns CDR1 SGHNT and CDR2 YYREEE (reference sequence). V was cut by 4 bases and J by 0 bases, with 11 bases left in between. The CDR3 is made up of 15 amino acids. The CDR3 sequence: CASSPPTGSYNEQFF. The CDR3 coding sequence is TGTGCCAGCAGCCCACCGACCGGCTCCTACAATGAGCAGTTCTTC.